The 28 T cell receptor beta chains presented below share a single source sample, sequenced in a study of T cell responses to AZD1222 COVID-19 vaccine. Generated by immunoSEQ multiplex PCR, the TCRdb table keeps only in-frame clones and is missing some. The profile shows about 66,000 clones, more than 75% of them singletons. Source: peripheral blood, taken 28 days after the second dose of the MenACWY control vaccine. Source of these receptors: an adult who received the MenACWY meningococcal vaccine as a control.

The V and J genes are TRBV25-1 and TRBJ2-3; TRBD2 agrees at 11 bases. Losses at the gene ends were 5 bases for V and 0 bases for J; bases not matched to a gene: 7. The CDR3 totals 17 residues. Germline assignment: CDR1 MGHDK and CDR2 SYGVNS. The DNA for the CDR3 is TGTGCCAGCAGTAACCTAGCGGGAGGTTTAAGCACAGATACGCAGTATTTT. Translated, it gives CASSNLAGGLSTDTQYF.

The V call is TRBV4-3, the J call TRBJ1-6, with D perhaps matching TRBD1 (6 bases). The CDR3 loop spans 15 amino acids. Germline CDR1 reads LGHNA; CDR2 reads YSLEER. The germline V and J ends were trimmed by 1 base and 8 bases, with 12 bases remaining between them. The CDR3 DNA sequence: TGCGCCAGCAGCCAAGTGTCGGGGGCGGATTCACCCCTCCACTTT. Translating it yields CASSQVSGADSPLHF.

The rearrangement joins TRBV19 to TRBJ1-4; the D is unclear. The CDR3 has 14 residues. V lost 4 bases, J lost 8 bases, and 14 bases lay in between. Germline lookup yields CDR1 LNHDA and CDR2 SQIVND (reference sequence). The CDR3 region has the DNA TGTGCCAGTAGTACCTCCGGACCTGGGGAAAAACTGTTTTTT. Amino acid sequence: CASSTSGPGEKLFF.

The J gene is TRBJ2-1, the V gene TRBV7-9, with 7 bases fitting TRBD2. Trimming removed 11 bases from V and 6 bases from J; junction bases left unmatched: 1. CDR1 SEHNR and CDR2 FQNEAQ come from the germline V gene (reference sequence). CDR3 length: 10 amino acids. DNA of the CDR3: TGTGCCGAGCGGGGCAATGAGCAGTTCTTC. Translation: CAERGNEQFF.

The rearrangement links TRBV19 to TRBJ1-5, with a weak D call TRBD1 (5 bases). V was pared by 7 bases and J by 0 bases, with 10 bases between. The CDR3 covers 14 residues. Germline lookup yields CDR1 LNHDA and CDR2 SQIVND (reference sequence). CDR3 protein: CASTRQSSNQPQHF. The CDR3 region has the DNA TGTGCCAGTACCAGACAGAGTAGCAATCAGCCCCAGCATTTT.

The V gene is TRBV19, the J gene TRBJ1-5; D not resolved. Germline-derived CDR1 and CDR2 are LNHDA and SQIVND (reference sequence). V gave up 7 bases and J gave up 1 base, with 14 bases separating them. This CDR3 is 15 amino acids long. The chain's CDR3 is CASTRGTASNQPQHF. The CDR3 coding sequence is TGTGCCAGTACCAGAGGAACGGCGAGCAATCAGCCCCAGCATTTT.

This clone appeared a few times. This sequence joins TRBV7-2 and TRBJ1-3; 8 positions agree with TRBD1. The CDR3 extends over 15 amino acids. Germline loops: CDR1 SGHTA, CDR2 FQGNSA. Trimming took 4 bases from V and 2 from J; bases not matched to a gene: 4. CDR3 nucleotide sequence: TGTGCCAGCAGCTCTCGACAGGGGACTGGAAACACCATATATTTT. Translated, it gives CASSSRQGTGNTIYF.

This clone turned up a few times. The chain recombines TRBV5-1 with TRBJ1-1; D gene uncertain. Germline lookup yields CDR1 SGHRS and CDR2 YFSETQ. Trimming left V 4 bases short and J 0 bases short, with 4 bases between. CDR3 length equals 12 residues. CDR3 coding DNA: TGCGCCAGCAGCGACATGAACACTGAAGCTTTCTTT. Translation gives CASSDMNTEAFF.

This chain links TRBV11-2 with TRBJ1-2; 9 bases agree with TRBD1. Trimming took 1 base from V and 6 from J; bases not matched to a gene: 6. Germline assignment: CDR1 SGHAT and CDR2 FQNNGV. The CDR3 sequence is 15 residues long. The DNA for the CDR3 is TGTGCCAGCAGCTTAGGGACAGACAGGGGGAATGGCTACACCTTC. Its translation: CASSLGTDRGNGYTF.

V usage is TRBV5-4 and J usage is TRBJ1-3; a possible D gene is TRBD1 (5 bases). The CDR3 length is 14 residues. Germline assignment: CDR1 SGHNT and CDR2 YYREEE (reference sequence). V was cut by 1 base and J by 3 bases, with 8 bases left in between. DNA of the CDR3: TGTGCCAGCAGCTTGTTTGGGGGTGGAAACACCATATATTTT. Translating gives CASSLFGGGNTIYF.

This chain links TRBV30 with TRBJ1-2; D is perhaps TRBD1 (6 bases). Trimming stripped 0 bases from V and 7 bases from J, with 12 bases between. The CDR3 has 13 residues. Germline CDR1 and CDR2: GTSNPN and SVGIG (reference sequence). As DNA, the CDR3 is TGTGCCTGGAGTGTACACAGGGAGACTGGCTACACCTTC. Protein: CAWSVHRETGYTF.

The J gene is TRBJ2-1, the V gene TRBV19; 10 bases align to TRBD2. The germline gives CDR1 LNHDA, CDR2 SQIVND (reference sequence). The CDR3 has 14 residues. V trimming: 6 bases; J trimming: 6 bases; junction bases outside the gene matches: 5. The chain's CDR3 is CASSLAGEGNEQFF. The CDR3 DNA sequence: TGTGCCAGTAGCCTAGCGGGAGAGGGCAATGAGCAGTTCTTC.

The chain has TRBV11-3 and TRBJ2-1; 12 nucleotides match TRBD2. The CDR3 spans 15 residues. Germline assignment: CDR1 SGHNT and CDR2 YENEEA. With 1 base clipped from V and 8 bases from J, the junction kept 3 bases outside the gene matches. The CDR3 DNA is TGTGCCAGCAGCTTAGGACTAGCGGGAGTCTATGAGCAGTTCTTC. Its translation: CASSLGLAGVYEQFF.

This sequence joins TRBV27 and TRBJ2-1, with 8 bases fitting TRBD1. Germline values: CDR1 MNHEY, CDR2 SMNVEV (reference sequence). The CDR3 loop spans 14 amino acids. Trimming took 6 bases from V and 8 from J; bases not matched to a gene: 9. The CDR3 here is CASRVDRGRHEQFF. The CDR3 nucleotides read TGTGCCAGCAGGGTAGACAGGGGCCGGCATGAGCAGTTCTTC.

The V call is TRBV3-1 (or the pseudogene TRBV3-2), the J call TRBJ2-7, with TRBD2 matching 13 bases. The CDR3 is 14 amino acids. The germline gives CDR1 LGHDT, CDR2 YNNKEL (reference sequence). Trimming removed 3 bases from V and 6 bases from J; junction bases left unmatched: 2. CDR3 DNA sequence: TGTGCCAGCAGCCAGGGACTAGCGGGGAGCGAGCAGTACTTC. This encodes CASSQGLAGSEQYF.

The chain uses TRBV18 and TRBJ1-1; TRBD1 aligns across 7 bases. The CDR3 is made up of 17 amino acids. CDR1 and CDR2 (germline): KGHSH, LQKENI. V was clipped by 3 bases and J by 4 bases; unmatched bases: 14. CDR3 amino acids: CASSPFRDRSGLTEAFF. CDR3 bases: TGTGCCAGCTCACCCTTCCGGGACAGAAGTGGTCTCACTGAAGCTTTCTTT.

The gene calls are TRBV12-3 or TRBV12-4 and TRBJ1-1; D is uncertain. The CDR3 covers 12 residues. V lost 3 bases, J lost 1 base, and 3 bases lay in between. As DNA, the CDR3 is TGTGCCAGCAGTTTGGGGAACACTGAAGCTTTCTTT. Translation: CASSLGNTEAFF.

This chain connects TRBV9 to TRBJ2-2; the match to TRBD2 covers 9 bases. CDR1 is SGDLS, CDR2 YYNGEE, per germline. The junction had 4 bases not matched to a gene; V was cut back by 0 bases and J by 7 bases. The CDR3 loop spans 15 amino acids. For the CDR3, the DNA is TGTGCCAGCAGCGTAGGCCAGCGGGGGGTCGGGGAGCTGTTTTTT. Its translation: CASSVGQRGVGELFF.

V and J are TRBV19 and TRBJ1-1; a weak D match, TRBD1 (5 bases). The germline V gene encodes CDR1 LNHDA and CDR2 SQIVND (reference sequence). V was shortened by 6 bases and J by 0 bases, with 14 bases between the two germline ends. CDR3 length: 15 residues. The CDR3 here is CASRLGAGVNTEAFF. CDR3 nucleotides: TGTGCCAGTAGATTAGGGGCCGGCGTGAACACTGAAGCTTTCTTT.

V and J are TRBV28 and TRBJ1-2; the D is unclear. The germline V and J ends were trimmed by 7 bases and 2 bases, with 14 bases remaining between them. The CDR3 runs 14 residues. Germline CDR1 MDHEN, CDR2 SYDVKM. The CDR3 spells CASKISRINYGYTF. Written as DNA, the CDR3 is TGTGCCAGCAAGATCTCGCGGATAAACTATGGCTACACCTTC.

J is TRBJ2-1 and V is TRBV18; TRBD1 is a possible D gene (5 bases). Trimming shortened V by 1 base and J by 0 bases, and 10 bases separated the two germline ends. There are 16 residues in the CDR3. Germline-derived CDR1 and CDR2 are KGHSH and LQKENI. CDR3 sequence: CASSPLRTSSYNEQFF. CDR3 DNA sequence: TGTGCCAGCTCACCACTAAGGACAAGCTCCTACAATGAGCAGTTCTTC. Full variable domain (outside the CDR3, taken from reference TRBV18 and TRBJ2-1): NAGVMQNPRHLVRRRGQEARLRCSPMKGHSHVYWYRQLPEEGLKFMVYLQKENIIDESGMPKERFSAEFPKEGPSILRIQQVVRGDSAAYFCASSPLRTSSYNEQFFGPGTRLTVL.

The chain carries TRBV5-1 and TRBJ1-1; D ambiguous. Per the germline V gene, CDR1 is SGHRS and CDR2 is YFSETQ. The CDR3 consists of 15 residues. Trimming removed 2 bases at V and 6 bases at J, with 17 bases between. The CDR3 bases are TGCGCCAGCAGCTTAGTACGTGACACCCAACCTGAAGCTTTCTTT. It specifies CASSLVRDTQPEAFF.

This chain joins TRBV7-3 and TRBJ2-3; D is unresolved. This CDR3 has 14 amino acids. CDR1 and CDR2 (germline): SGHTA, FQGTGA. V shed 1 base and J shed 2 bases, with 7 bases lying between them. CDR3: CASSLRMSTDTQYF. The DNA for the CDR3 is TGTGCCAGCAGCTTAAGGATGTCCACAGATACGCAGTATTTT.

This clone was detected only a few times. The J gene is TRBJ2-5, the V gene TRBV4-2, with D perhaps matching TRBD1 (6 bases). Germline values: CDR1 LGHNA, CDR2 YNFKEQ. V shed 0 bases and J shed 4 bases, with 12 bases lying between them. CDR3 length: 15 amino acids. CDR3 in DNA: TGTGCCAGCAGCCAAGATTGGGGGCCGCGAGAGACCCAGTACTTC. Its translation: CASSQDWGPRETQYF.

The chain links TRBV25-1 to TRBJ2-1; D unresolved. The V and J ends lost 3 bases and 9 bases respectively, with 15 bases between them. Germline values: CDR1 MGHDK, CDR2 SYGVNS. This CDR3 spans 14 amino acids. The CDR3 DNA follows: TGTGCCAGCAGTGACCCTTTTCCGGAGATTGAGCAGTTCTTC. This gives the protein CASSDPFPEIEQFF.

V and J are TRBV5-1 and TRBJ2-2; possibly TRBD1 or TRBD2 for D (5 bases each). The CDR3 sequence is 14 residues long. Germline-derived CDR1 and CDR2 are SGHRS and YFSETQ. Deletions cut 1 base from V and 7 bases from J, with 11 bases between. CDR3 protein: CASSLNWDGGELFF. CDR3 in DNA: TGCGCCAGCAGCTTGAACTGGGACGGCGGGGAGCTGTTTTTT.

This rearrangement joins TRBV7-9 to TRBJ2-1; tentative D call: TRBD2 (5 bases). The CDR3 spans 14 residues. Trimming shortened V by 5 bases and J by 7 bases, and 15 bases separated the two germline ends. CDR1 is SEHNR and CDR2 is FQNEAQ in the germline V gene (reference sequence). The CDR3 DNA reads TGTGCCAGCAGCCCGGACTCTATCGAGAATGAGCAGTTCTTC. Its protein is CASSPDSIENEQFF.

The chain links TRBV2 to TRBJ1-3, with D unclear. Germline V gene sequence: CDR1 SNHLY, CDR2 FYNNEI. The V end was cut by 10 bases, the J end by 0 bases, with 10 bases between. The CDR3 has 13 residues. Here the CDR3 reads CAIPDNSGNTIYF. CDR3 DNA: TGTGCCATCCCAGACAACTCTGGAAACACCATATATTTT.